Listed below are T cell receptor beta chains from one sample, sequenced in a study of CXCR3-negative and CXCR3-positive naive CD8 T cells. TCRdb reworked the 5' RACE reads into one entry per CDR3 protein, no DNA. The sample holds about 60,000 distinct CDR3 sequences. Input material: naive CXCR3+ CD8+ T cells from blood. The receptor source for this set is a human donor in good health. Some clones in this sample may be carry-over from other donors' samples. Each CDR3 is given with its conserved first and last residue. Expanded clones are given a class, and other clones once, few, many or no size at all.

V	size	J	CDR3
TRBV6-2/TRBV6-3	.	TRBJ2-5	CASSYPRTTLVETQYF
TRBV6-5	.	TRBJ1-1	CASSSGALTEAFF
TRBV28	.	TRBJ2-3	CASAGDTDTQYF
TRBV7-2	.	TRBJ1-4	CASSFGGTNEKLFF
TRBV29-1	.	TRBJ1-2	CSVDSTTGRHTF
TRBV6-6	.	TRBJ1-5	CASSPSGNQPQHF
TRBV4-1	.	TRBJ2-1	CASSQDVGPSLRQFF
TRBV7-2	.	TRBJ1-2	CASGLTLETGSNYGYTF
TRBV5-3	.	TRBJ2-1	CARSPNPDRGLWHEQFF
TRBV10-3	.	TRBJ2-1	CAIRGDSYNEQFF
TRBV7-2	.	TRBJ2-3	CASSLIRLAVDTQYF
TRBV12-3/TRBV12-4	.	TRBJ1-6	CASSRGAGSPLHF
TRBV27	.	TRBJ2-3	CASVGRDTQYF
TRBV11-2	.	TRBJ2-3	CASSLNPTDTQYF
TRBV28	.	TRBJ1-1	CASSPDRGTEAFF
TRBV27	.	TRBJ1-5	CASSPANQPQHF
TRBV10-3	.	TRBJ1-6	CAIRDRGPNSPLHF
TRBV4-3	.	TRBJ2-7	CASSQAGFSYEQYF
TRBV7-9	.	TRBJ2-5	CASSRDRQQTQYF
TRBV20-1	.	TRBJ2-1	CSARSPDRVNEQFF
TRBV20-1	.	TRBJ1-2	CSARVLDLSNYGYTF
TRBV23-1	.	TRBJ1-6	CASSQSDQGDNSPLHF
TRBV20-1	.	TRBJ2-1	CSARDLGLTNNEQFF
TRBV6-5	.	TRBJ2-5	CASSYSRGSGGAETQYF
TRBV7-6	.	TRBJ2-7	CASSHRGRYEQYF
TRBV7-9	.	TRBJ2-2	CASSLSAAGDAGELFF
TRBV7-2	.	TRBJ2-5	CASSLLAGGGETQYF
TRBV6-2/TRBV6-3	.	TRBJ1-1	CASSERQDVAEAFF
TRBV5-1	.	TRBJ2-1	CASSLGGESYNEQFF
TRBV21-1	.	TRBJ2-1	CASSKTVTNPSYNEQFF
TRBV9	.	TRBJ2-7	CASSSSGSSSYEQYF
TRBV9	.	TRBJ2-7	CASSVGGGATYEQYF
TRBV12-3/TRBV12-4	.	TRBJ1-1	CASSSRPTFATEAFF
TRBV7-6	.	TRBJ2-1	CASSPTRGDEQFF
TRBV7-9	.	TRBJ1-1	CAVFSALNTEAFF
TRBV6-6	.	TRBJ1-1	CASSYGGNTEAFF
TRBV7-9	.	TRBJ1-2	CASSFPGDTYNYGYTF
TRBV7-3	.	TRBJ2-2	CASGGKATGELFF
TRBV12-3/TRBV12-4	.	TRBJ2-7	CASSPSMGLGEQYF
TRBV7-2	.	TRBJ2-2	CASSALTGPNTGELFF
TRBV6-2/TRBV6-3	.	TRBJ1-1	CASSYRENTGAFF
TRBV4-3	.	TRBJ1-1	CASSQDVVRQLNTEAFF
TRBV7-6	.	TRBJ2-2	CASSSLAGVGELFF
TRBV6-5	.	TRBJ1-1	CASSSPQEGITEAFF
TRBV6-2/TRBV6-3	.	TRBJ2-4	CANRGLVKNIQYF
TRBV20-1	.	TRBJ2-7	CSARDLDRGLYEQYF
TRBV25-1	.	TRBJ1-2	CASSDSTAIDYGYTF
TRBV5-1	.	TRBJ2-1	CASSSLSYNEQFF
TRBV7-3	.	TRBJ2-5	CASSLSGRQETQYF
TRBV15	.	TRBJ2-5	CATSSPGETQYF
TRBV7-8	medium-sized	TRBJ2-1	CASSVPGTSVVNEQFF
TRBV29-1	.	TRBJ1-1	CSVFGTGGGTEAFF